This T cell receptor (beta chain) was sequenced for a study of vaccination and CD4 T cells after COVID-19. Time point specified: late sampling 161 to 241 days after vaccination in a few convalescent patients. Treatment indicated: roughly 11-day PBMC culture with coronavirus spike peptide pools or control peptides (ViraFEST assay). Concerning this clonotype itself: Its antigen remains unknown.

V was pared by 4 bases and J by 4 bases, with 6 bases of the junction left unmatched. Germline V gene lookup returns CDR1 DFQATT and CDR2 SNEGSKA (reference sequence). There are 14 residues in the CDR3. The Oncomine TCR Beta short-read assay was what sequenced the DNA obtained from cultured CD4+ T cells. TCRdb processed the PCR reads anew with MiXCR; each CDR3 protein has one entry. The profile shows tens of thousands of distinct CDR3 sequences, 28% of them singletons. The sample in question was CD4+ T cells from blood, cultured in vitro, obtained about 7 months after SARS-CoV-2 vaccination. J is TRBJ2-5 and V is TRBV20-1; 10 nucleotides match TRBD1. This receptor was identified in a human donor who had recovered from COVID-19. In DNA, the CDR3 is TGCAGTGCTACTCCGACAGGGGGCAGAGAGACCCAGTACTTC. Amino acid sequence: CSATPTGGRETQYF.